The 24 T cell receptor beta chains in this list originate from one sample, sequenced in a study of blood T cell repertoires in COVID-19. Method: immunoSEQ multiplex PCR; TCRdb's copy keeps in-frame clones and lacks some. The sample includes fewer than 90,000 clones, roughly 78% of them seen just once. The specimen sequenced was peripheral blood. The receptors derive from a woman at least 80 years old with acute or convalescent COVID-19.

The sample holds one count of this clone. The germline gene is not matched at one end of the junction; a read error may be the cause. V usage is TRBV28 and J usage is TRBJ2-2; TRBD2 matches 11 bases. Germline loops: CDR1 MDHEN, CDR2 SYDVKM. The CDR3 length is 18 residues. The CDR3 reads CASSLRLDSGGATGELFF. Here the CDR3 DNA reads TGTGCCAGCAGTTTACGGTTGGATAGCGGGGGGGCCACCGGGGAGTTGTTTTTT.

The chain links TRBV27 to TRBJ1-6; 12 bases are shared with TRBD1. There are 16 residues in the CDR3. J lost 5 bases, V lost 6 bases, and 5 bases had no gene match. Germline V gene data show CDR1 as MNHEY and CDR2 as SMNVEV (reference sequence). DNA for the CDR3: TGTGCCAGCAGAAGGGGACAGGGGGCCGATAATTCACCCCTCCACTTT. It codes for CASRRGQGADNSPLHF.

The chain uses TRBV6-2 or TRBV6-3 and TRBJ1-4; D gene unclear. The CDR3 is 12 residues long. Germline CDR1 MNHEY, CDR2 SVGEGT. Trimming pared 4 bases from V and 15 bases from J, leaving 15 bases between. CDR3 sequence: CASSSPTSHMFF. DNA of the CDR3: TGTGCCAGCAGTTCCCCGACAAGCCACATGTTTTTT.

This clone was seen more than once but under ten times. The chain combines TRBV10-3 with TRBJ1-5; 8 nucleotides match TRBD1. Germline trimming cut 4 bases from V and 1 base from J; bases unmatched to any gene: 3. The CDR3 has 15 amino acids. Germline loops: CDR1 ENHRY, CDR2 SYGVKD. The CDR3: CAISVGQGSNQPQHF. The CDR3 coding sequence is TGTGCCATCAGTGTAGGACAGGGAAGCAATCAGCCCCAGCATTTT.

A note on this clone: Possible read error: a much larger clone is one base away. At the DNA level, this CDR3 is encoded by other sequences in the same sample as well. The chain is built from TRBV15 and TRBJ2-1, with D unclear. There are 16 residues in the CDR3. Germline assignment: CDR1 LNHNV and CDR2 YYDKDF (reference sequence). CDR3 sequence reads: CATSRDLSAYYNEQFF. CDR3 nucleotide sequence: TGTGCCACCAGCAGAGATCTAAGCGCATACTACAATGAACAGTTCTTC.

This chain links TRBV18 with TRBJ1-1; TRBD1 agrees at 8 bases. The germline V gene has CDR1 KGHSH and CDR2 LQKENI. This CDR3 spans 13 amino acids. V shed 3 bases, J shed 4 bases, and the junction held 1 base outside the gene matches. The CDR3 coding sequence is TGTGCCAGCTCACCCGACAGGGGCACTGAAGCTTTCTTT. Translation: CASSPDRGTEAFF.

Only one count was recorded for this clone. J is TRBJ2-1 and V is TRBV11-2; TRBD2 matches at 14 bases. The CDR3 extends over 16 amino acids. The V gene's germline CDR1 is SGHAT and CDR2 FQNNGV. The J segment lost 7 bases and the V segment lost 5 bases, leaving 7 bases of the junction unmatched. The CDR3 bases are TGTGCCAGCAGCCGTACGACTAGCGGGGGGGTGAATGAGCAGTTCTTC. Translating gives CASSRTTSGGVNEQFF.

The chain is built from TRBV2 and TRBJ2-3, with 9 bases fitting TRBD2. CDR3 length: 17 amino acids. Germline V gene data show CDR1 as SNHLY and CDR2 as FYNNEI. J was trimmed by 7 bases and V by 6 bases; bases with no gene match: 17. The CDR3 spells CASRGTHVAGGPNTQYF. CDR3 bases: TGTGCCAGCAGAGGGACGCACGTGGCGGGGGGGCCCAATACGCAGTATTTT.

The V call is TRBV7-8, the J call TRBJ2-3, with a tentative D call TRBD1 (6 bases). V shed 2 bases and J shed 4 bases, with 13 bases lying between them. The CDR3 contains 15 residues. Germline assignment: CDR1 SGHVS and CDR2 FQNEAQ. The CDR3 region has the DNA TGTGCCAGCAGCTTACTGGGGGCCGTCTCAGATACGCAGTATTTT. Its translation: CASSLLGAVSDTQYF.

The chain recombines TRBV9 with TRBJ1-1, with 8 bases fitting TRBD1. J lost 6 bases, V lost 3 bases, and 4 bases had no gene match. The CDR3 spans 13 residues. The germline V gene has CDR1 SGDLS and CDR2 YYNGEE. Here the CDR3 reads CASSAPQGAEAFF. CDR3 sequence (DNA): TGTGCCAGCAGCGCCCCACAGGGGGCTGAAGCTTTCTTT.

This rearrangement joins TRBV6-5 to TRBJ1-4, with TRBD1 matching over 8 bases. V was pared by 9 bases and J by 6 bases, with 6 bases of the junction left unmatched. The CDR3 is 13 residues long. The germline V gene encodes CDR1 MNHEY and CDR2 SVGAGI. CDR3 protein: CASGDRLYEKLFF. In nucleotides, the CDR3 is TGTGCCAGTGGGGACAGGCTTTATGAAAAACTGTTTTTT.

The rearrangement uses TRBV6-6 and TRBJ1-1; the D gene is possibly TRBD1 (6 bases). With 0 bases removed from V and 0 bases from J, the gap between germline ends came to 11 bases. The CDR3 extends over 16 amino acids. Germline V CDR1 and CDR2: MNHNY, SVGAGI (reference sequence). The CDR3 reads CASSYSGQTLNTEAFF. In DNA, the CDR3 is TGTGCCAGCAGTTACTCAGGACAGACTTTGAACACTGAAGCTTTCTTT.

The V call is TRBV7-9, the J call TRBJ2-1, with TRBD2 matching 13 bases. Germline CDR1 and CDR2: SEHNR and FQNEAQ (reference sequence). After removal of 4 bases from V and 8 bases from J, the junction contained 5 bases not matched to a gene. The length of the CDR3 is 15 residues. The CDR3 is CASSSGTSGVYEQFF. DNA of the CDR3: TGTGCCAGCAGCTCCGGGACTAGCGGGGTTTATGAGCAGTTCTTC. Combining the CDR3 with reference TRBV7-9 and TRBJ2-1 gives the whole variable domain DTGVSQNPRHKITKRGQNVTFRCDPISEHNRLYWYRQTLGQGPEFLTYFQNEAQLEKSRLLSDRFSAERPKGSFSTLEIQRTEQGDSAMYLCASSSGTSGVYEQFFGPGTRLTVL.

The CDR3 nucleotides read TGTGCCATCAGTGAGTCTACCGCCTCAGCCCTCCACTTT. It codes for CAISESTASALHF. The chain uses TRBV10-3 and TRBJ1-6; D is ambiguous. The germline V gene encodes CDR1 ENHRY and CDR2 SYGVKD. Trimming pared 0 bases from V and 14 bases from J, leaving 11 bases between. This CDR3 is built from 13 residues.

This clone was found once. The chain combines TRBV7-2 with TRBJ2-1, with a tentative D call TRBD2 (7 bases). The length of the CDR3 is 18 residues. Germline CDR1 SGHTA, CDR2 FQGNSA. V was shortened by 6 bases and J by 0 bases, with 21 bases between the two germline ends. The CDR3 loop reads CASSSLFWGGPSYNEQFF. DNA for the CDR3: TGTGCCAGCAGTTCTCTATTCTGGGGGGGCCCCTCCTACAATGAGCAGTTCTTC.

The rearrangement joins TRBV28 to TRBJ1-2; D is perhaps TRBD1 (6 bases). Trimming removed 2 bases at V and 7 bases at J, with 14 bases between. The CDR3 has 14 residues. CDR1 is MDHEN and CDR2 is SYDVKM in the germline V gene. For the CDR3, the DNA is TGTGCCAGCAGTTTAGGGCGGGGGCGAAGTGGCTACACCTTC. Protein product: CASSLGRGRSGYTF.

The V and J genes are TRBV5-8 and TRBJ2-2; 9 bases are a match to TRBD1. The ends lost 4 bases at V and 5 bases at J; junction bases unmatched: 6. The germline CDR1 and CDR2 sequences are SGHTS and YDEGEE. The CDR3 covers 15 residues. CDR3 bases: TGTGCCAGCAGCGACAGGGGGTTGGAAACCGGGGAGCTGTTTTTT. This encodes CASSDRGLETGELFF.

The chain couples TRBV30 to TRBJ1-2; 9 bases are a match to TRBD1. This CDR3 is built from 14 residues. V shed 4 bases and J 8 bases; nucleotides not matched to a gene: 11. Per germline, CDR1 GTSNPN and CDR2 SVGIG (reference sequence). CDR3 residues: CAWTLDRGGRGYTF. The CDR3 DNA is TGTGCCTGGACCTTGGACAGGGGAGGCAGGGGCTACACCTTC.

The CDR3 nucleotides are TGTGCCAGCAGCTTGGACGGGGGAGGCGGCACAGATACGCAGTATTTT. It codes for CASSLDGGGGTDTQYF. The chain recombines TRBV5-6 with TRBJ2-3; D perhaps matches TRBD2 (6 bases). V lost 0 bases, J lost 1 base, and 12 bases lay in between. The CDR3 loop spans 16 amino acids. Germline assignment: CDR1 SGHDT and CDR2 YYEEEE.

This clone was observed once. The chain uses TRBV25-1 and TRBJ1-5; a possible D gene is TRBD1 (6 bases). The CDR3 is 13 residues long. The germline V gene has CDR1 MGHDK and CDR2 SYGVNS. Trimming removed 4 bases at V and 8 bases at J, with 12 bases between. Here the CDR3 reads CASSGQGGEPQHF. CDR3 in DNA: TGTGCCAGCAGTGGCCAAGGGGGAGAGCCCCAGCATTTT.

The rearrangement uses TRBV4-2 and TRBJ1-1; D may be TRBD1 (6 bases). Germline-derived CDR1 and CDR2 are LGHNA and YNFKEQ. The CDR3 spans 16 residues. V lost 3 bases to trimming and J lost 1 base, with 15 bases between them. The CDR3 loop reads CASSHEWARGNTEAFF. The CDR3 DNA sequence: TGTGCCAGCAGCCATGAGTGGGCCAGGGGGAACACTGAAGCTTTCTTT.

This clone was counted a few times. J is TRBJ2-7 and V is TRBV18, with D possibly matching TRBD1 (6 bases). This CDR3 spans 13 amino acids. Trimming cost V 3 bases and J 3 bases, with 9 bases left between them. CDR1 and CDR2 from the germline V gene are KGHSH and LQKENI. The CDR3 nucleotides are TGTGCCAGCTCACCGGGGGCATTCTACGAGCAGTACTTC. This gives the protein CASSPGAFYEQYF.

CDR3 DNA: TGTGCCAGCAGCTTGGGGACAGGGGATTTTGAGAGCAGCAATCAGCCCCAGCATTTT. Encoded protein: CASSLGTGDFESSNQPQHF. This rearrangement joins TRBV7-2 to TRBJ1-5, with 10 bases fitting TRBD1. Germline trimming cut 3 bases from V and 1 base from J; bases unmatched to any gene: 12. Germline values: CDR1 SGHTA, CDR2 FQGNSA. This CDR3 is built from 19 residues.

The chain employs TRBV19 and TRBJ2-7, with TRBD1 matching 12 bases. Germline V gene data show CDR1 as LNHDA and CDR2 as SQIVND (reference sequence). Germline trimming cut 5 bases from V and 5 bases from J; bases unmatched to any gene: 1. The CDR3 spans 13 residues. As DNA, the CDR3 is TGTGCCAGTAGTGGGACAGGGGGCGACGAGCAGTACTTC. Protein sequence: CASSGTGGDEQYF.